The present T cell receptor beta chain was sequenced within a study of blood T cell repertoires in COVID-19. Generated by immunoSEQ multiplex PCR, the TCRdb table keeps only in-frame clones and is missing some. This table holds roughly 150,000 clones, roughly 78% found once. This CDR3 is 18 amino acids long. Per the germline V gene, CDR1 is MGHDK and CDR2 is SYGVNS. V was clipped by 0 bases and J by 0 bases, with 12 bases between them. The sequenced sample was PBMCs or T cells enriched from blood (not recorded which). The sequence came from a woman aged 65 to 85 in a cohort exposed to, infected with or recovered from COVID-19 (not recorded which). This sequence joins TRBV25-1 and TRBJ1-6; perhaps TRBD1 as D (5 bases). The CDR3 here is CASSEYPGQPSYNSPLHF. As DNA, the CDR3 is TGTGCCAGCAGTGAATACCCAGGACAACCCTCCTATAATTCACCCCTCCACTTT.